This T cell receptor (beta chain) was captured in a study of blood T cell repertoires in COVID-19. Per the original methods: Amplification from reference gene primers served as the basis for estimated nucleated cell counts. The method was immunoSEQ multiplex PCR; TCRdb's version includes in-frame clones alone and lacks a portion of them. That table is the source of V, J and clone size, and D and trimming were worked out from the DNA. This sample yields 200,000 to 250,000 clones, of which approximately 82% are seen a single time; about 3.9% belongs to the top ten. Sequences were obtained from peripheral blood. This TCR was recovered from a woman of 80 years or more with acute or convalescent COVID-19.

CDR3 sequence reads: CASSPLGDTYTGEKLFF. In DNA, the CDR3 is TGCGCCAGCAGTCCCCTAGGGGACACTTATACGGGTGAAAAACTGTTTTTT. The chain joins TRBV23-1 to TRBJ1-4, with D tentatively TRBD1 (6 bases). TRBV23-1 is designated an ORF whose function remains uncertain. Trimming left V 4 bases short and J 7 bases short, with 22 bases between. This CDR3 is built from 17 residues.